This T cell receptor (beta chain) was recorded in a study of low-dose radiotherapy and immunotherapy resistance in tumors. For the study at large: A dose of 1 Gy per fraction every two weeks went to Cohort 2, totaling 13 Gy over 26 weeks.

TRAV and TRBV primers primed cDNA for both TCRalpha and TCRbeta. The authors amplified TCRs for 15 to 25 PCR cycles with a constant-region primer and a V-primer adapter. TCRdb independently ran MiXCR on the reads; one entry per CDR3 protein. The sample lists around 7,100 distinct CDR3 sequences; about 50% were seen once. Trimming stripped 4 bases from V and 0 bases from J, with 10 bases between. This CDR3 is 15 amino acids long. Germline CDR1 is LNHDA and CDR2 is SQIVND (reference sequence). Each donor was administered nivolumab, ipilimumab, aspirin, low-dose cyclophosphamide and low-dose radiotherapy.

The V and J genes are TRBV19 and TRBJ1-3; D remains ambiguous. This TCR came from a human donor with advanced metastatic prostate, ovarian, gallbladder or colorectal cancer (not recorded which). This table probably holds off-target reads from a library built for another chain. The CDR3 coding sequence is TGTGCCAGTAGTACCTGGGAGTACTCTGGAAACACCATATATTTT. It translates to CASSTWEYSGNTIYF.